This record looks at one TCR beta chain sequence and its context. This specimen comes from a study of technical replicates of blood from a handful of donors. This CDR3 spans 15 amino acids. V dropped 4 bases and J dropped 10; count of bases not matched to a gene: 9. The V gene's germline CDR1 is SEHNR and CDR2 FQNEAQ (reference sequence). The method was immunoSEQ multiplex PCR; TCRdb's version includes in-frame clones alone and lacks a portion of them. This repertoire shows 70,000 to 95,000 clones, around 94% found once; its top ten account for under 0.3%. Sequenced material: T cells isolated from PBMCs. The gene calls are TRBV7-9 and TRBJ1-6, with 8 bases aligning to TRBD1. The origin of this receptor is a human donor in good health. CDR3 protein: CASSSLDRADSPLHF. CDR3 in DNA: TGTGCCAGCAGCTCCTTGGACAGGGCTGACTCACCCCTCCACTTT.